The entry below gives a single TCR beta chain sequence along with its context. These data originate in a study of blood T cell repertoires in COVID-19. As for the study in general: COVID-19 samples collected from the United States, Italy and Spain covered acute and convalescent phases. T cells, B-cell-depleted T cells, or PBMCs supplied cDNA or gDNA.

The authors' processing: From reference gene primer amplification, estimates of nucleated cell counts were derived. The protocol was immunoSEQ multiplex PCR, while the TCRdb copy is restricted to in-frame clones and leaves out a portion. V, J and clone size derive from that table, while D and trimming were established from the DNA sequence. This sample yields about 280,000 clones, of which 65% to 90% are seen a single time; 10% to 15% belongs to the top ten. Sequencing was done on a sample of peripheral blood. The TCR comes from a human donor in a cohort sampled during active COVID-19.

CDR3 coding DNA: TGTGCCAGCAGCTTCTTAGCGGGAGGGAATTTTAACAATGAGCAGTTCTTC. Amino acids: CASSFLAGGNFNNEQFF. V is TRBV27 and J is TRBJ2-1, with 11 bases fitting TRBD2. J was trimmed by 5 bases and V by 6 bases; bases with no gene match: 12. The germline V gene has CDR1 MNHEY and CDR2 SMNVEV (reference sequence). This CDR3 is 17 amino acids long.